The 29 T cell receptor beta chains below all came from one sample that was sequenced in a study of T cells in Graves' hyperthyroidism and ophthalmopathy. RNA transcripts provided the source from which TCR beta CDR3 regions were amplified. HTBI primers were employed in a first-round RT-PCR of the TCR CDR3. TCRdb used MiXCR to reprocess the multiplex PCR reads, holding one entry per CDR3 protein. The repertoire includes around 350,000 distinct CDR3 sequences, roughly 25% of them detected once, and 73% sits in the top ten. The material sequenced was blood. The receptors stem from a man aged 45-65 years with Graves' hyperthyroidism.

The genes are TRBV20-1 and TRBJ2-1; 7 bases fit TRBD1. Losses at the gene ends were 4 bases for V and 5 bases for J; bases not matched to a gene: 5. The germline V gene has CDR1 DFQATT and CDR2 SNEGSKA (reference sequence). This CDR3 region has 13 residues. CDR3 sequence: CSAKDRVHNEQFF. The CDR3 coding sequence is TGCAGTGCTAAAGACAGGGTCCACAATGAGCAGTTCTTC.

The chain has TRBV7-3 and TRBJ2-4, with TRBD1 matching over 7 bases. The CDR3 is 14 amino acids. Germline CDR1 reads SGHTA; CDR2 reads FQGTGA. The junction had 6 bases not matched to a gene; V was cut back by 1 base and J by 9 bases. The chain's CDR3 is CASSLSQGVGIQYF. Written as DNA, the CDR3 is TGTGCCAGCAGCTTAAGTCAGGGGGTGGGCATTCAGTACTTC.

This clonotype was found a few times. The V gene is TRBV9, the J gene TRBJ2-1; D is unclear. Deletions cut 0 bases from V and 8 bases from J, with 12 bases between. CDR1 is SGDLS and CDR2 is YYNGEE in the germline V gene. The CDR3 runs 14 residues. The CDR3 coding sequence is TGTGCCAGCAGCGTAGTCAATAAGTATGATGAGCAGTTCTTC. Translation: CASSVVNKYDEQFF.

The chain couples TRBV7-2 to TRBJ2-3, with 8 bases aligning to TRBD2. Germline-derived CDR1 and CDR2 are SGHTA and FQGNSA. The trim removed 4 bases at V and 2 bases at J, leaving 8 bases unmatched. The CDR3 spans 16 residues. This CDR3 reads CASSSLAGRSTDTQYF. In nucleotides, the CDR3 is TGTGCCAGCAGCTCATTAGCGGGAAGATCCACAGATACGCAGTATTTT.

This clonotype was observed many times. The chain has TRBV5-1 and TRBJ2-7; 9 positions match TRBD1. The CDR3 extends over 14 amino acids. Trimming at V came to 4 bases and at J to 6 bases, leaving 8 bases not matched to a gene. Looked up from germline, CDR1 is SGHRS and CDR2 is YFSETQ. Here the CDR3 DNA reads TGCGCCAGCAGCACAGACGGACAGGGGACCGAGCAGTACTTC. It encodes CASSTDGQGTEQYF.

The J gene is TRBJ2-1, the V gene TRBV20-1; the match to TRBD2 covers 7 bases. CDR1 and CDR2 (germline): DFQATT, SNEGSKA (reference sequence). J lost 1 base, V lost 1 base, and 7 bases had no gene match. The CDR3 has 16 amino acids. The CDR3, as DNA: TGCAGTGCTAGAGTAAGGGCGGGAGCGTCCTACAATGAGCAGTTCTTC. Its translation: CSARVRAGASYNEQFF.

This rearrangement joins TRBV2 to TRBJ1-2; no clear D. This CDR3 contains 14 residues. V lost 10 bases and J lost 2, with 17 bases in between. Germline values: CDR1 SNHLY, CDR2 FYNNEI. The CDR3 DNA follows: TGTGCCACCCGCCGGACGGGGTCCAACTATGGCTACACCTTC. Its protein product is CATRRTGSNYGYTF.

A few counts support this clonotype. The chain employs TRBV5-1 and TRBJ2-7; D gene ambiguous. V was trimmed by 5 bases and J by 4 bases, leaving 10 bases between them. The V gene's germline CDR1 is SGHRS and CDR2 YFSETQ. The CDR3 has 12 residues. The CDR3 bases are TGCGCCAGCAGAAACACGAATTACGAGCAGTACTTC. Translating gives CASRNTNYEQYF.

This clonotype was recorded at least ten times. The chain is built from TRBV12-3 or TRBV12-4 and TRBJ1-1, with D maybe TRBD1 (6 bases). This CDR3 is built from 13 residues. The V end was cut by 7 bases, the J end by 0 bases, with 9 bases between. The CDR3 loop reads CASIGQLNTEAFF. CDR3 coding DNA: TGTGCCAGCATCGGACAGCTGAACACTGAAGCTTTCTTT.

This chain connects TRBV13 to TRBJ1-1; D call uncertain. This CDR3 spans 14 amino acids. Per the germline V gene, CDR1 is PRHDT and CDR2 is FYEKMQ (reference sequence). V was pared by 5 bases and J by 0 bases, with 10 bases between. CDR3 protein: CASSVLELNTEAFF. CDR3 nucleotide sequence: TGTGCCAGCAGCGTCCTGGAGCTGAACACTGAAGCTTTCTTT. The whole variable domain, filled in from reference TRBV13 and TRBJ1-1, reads AAGVIQSPRHLIKEKRETATLKCYPIPRHDTVYWYQQGPGQDPQFLISFYEKMQSDKGSIPDRFSAQQFSDYHSELNMSSLELGDSALYFCASSVLELNTEAFFGQGTRLTVV.

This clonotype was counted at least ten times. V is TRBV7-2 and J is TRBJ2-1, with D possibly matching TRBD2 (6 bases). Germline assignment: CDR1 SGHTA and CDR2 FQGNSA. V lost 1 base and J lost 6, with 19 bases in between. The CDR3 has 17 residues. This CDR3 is CASSLGGVLMGSNEQFF. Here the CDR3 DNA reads TGTGCCAGCAGCTTAGGGGGGGTTTTGATGGGGTCCAATGAGCAGTTCTTC.

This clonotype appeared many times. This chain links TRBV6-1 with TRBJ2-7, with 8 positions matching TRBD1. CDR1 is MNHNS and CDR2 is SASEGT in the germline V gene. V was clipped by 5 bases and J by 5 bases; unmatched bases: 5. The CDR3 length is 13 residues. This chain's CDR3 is CASSSRTGNEQYF. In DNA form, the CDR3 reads TGTGCCAGCAGTTCCAGGACAGGGAACGAGCAGTACTTC.

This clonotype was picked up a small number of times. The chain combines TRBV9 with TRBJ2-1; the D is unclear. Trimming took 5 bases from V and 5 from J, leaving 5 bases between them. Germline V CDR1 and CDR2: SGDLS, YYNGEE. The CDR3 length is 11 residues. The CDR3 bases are TGTGCCAGCAGGGGAAACAATGAGCAGTTCTTC. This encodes CASRGNNEQFF.

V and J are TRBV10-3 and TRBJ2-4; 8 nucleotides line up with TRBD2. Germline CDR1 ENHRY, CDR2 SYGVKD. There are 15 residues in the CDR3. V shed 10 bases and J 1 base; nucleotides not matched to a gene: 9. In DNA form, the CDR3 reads TGTGCCACCGAGAGCGGGAGTGGGGCCAAAAACATTCAGTACTTC. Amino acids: CATESGSGAKNIQYF.

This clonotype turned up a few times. CDR3 nucleotides: TGTGCCAGCAGTTATGGGTTCACGGACAAGGGGGAGCTGTTTTTT. Its protein product is CASSYGFTDKGELFF. The chain combines TRBV6-2 or TRBV6-3 with TRBJ2-2, with D perhaps TRBD1 (5 bases). The CDR3 spans 15 residues. Trimming took off 3 bases at V and 8 bases at J, with 16 bases between the two ends. The germline V gene encodes CDR1 MNHEY and CDR2 SVGEGT.

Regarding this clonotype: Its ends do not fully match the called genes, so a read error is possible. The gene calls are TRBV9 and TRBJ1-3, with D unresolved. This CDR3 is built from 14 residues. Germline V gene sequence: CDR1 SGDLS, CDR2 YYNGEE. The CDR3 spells CASSKLASGNTICF. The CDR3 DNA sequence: TGTGCCAGCAGTAAATTAGCCTCTGGAAACACCATATGTTTT.

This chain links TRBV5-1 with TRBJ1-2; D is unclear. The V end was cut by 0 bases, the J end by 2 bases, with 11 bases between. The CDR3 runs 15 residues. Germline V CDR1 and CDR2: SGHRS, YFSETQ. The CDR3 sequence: CASSLAGGLNYGYTF. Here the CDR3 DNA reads TGCGCCAGCAGCTTGGCCGGTGGATTAAACTATGGCTACACCTTC.

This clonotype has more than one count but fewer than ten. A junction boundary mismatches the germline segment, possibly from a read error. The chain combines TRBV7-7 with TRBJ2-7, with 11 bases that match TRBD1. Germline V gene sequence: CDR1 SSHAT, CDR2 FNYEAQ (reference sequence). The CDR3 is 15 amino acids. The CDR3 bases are TGTGCTAGCAGCGTGGACAGGGGGCCAACCTACGAGCAGTACTTC. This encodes CASSVDRGPTYEQYF.

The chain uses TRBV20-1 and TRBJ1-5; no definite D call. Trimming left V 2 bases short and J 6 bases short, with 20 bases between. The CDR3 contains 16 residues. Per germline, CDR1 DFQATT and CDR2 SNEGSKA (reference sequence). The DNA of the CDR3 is TGCAGTGCTAGACAAACTTCCGGGTCCTGGGGTCAGCCCCAGCATTTT. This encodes CSARQTSGSWGQPQHF.

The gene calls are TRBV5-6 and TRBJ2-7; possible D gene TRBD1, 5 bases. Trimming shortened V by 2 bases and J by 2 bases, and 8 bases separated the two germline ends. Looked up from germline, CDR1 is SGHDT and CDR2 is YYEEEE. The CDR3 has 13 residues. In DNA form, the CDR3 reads TGTGCCAGCAGCTTTAGGACACCCTACGAGCAGTACTTC. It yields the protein CASSFRTPYEQYF.

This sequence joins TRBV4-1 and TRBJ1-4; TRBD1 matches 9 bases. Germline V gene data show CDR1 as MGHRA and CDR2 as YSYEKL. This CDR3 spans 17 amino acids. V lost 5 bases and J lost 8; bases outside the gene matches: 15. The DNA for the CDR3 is TGCGCCAGCAGCTTAACGTTCCCCGGGACAGGGAACGAAAAACTGTTTTTT. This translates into CASSLTFPGTGNEKLFF.

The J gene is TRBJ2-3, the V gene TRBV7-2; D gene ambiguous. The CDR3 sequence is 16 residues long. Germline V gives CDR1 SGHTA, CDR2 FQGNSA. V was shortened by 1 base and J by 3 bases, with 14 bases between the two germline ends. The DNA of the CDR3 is TGTGCCAGCAGCTTAGTCGGCCACCCTCTAACAGATACGCAGTATTTT. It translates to CASSLVGHPLTDTQYF. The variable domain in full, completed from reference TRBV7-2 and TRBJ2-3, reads GAGVSQSPSNKVTEKGKDVELRCDPISGHTALYWYRQSLGQGLEFLIYFQGNSAPDKSGLPSDRFSAERTGGSVSTLTIQRTQQEDSAVYLCASSLVGHPLTDTQYFGPGTRLTVL.

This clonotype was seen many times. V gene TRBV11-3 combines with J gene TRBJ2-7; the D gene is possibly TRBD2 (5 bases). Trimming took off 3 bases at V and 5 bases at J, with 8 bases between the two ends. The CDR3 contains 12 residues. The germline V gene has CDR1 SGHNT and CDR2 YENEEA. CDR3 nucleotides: TGTGCCAGCAGCTTTTCCGGGAACGAGCAGTACTTC. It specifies CASSFSGNEQYF.

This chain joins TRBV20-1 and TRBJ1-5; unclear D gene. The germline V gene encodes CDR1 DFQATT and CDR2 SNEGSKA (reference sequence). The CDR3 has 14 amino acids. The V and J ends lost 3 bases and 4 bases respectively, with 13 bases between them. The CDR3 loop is CSASGHRFNQPQHF. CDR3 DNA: TGCAGTGCTAGCGGGCACAGATTTAATCAGCCCCAGCATTTT.

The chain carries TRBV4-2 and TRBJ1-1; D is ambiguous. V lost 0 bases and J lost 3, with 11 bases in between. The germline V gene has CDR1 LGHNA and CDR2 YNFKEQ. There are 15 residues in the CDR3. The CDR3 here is CASSQDSSGYTEAFF. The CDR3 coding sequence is TGTGCCAGCAGCCAAGATTCCAGCGGATACACTGAAGCTTTCTTT.

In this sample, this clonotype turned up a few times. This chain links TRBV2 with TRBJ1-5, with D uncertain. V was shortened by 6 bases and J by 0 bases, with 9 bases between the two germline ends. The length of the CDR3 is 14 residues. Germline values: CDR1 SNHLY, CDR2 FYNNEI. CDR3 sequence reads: CASSATVSNQPQHF. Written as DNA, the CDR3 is TGTGCCAGCAGCGCGACGGTTAGCAATCAGCCCCAGCATTTT. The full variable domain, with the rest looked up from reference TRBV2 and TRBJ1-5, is EPEVTQTPSHQVTQMGQEVILRCVPISNHLYFYWYRQILGQKVEFLVSFYNNEISEKSEIFDDQFSVERPDGSNFTLKIRSTKLEDSAMYFCASSATVSNQPQHFGDGTRLSIL.

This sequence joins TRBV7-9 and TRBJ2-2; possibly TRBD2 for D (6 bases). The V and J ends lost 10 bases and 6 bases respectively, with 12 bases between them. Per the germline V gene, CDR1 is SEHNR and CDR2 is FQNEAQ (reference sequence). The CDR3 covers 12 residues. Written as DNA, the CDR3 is TGTGCCACCTCGGGGGTGTCCGGGGAGCTGTTTTTT. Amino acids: CATSGVSGELFF.

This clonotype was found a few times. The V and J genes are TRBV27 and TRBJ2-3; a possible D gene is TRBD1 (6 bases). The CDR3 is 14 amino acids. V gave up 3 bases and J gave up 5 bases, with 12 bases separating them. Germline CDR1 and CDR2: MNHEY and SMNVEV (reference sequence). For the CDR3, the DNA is TGTGCCAGCAGTTTTATGGGGGCCGGAGATACGCAGTATTTT. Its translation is CASSFMGAGDTQYF.

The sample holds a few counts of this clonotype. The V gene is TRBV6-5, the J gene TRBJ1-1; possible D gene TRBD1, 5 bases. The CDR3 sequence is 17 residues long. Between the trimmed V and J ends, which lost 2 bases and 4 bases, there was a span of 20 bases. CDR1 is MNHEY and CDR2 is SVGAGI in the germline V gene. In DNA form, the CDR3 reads TGTGCCAGCAGTTACGGGGCCAGGGCGGGGATGAGCACTGAAGCTTTCTTT. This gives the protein CASSYGARAGMSTEAFF.